Presented here are 27 T cell receptor beta chains from one specimen sequenced in a study of blood T cell repertoires in COVID-19. Repertoires were generated with immunoSEQ multiplex PCR, while TCRdb's copy carries only in-frame clones and drops some. The sample lists more than 95,000 clones; roughly 69% were seen once. Sequences were obtained from peripheral blood. The source of these receptors is an older woman with acute or convalescent COVID-19.

V is TRBV4-1 and J is TRBJ2-7; 7 positions match TRBD1. The CDR3 is 15 amino acids. The germline CDR1 and CDR2 sequences are MGHRA and YSYEKL. V gave up 0 bases and J gave up 1 base; unmatched junction bases: 3. DNA of the CDR3: TGCGCCAGCAGCCAAGATACCAGGGGGTCCTACGAGCAGTACTTC. It is translated as CASSQDTRGSYEQYF.

This clone was recorded a few times. The V gene is TRBV28, the J gene TRBJ1-2; 8 nucleotides align to TRBD1. The CDR3 extends over 17 amino acids. Trimming removed 8 bases from V and 6 bases from J; junction bases left unmatched: 20. Germline V CDR1 and CDR2: MDHEN, SYDVKM. For the CDR3, the DNA is TGTGCCAGCTCCTCTCGGAATCTCAGACAGGGGAGAGATGGCTACACCTTC. Its translation is CASSSRNLRQGRDGYTF.

This clone was picked up a small number of times. The rearrangement uses TRBV28 and TRBJ1-2; D is undetermined. Germline V gene data show CDR1 as MDHEN and CDR2 as SYDVKM. The CDR3 sequence is 13 residues long. The V and J ends lost 3 bases and 1 base respectively, with 6 bases between them. CDR3 in DNA: TGTGCCAGCAGTTTTCATGTTAACTATGGCTACACCTTC. Translated: CASSFHVNYGYTF.

The chain recombines TRBV29-1 with TRBJ2-7, with 12 positions matching TRBD2. The CDR3 has 15 residues. V dropped 4 bases and J dropped 6; count of bases not matched to a gene: 10. Germline V gene lookup returns CDR1 SQVTM and CDR2 ANQGSEA. The CDR3 protein is CSVGLAGGPPREQYF. The DNA of the CDR3 is TGCAGCGTTGGTCTAGCGGGAGGGCCGCCGCGCGAGCAGTACTTC.

This rearrangement joins TRBV24-1 to TRBJ2-7; the D is unclear. This CDR3 region has 13 residues. Trimming shortened V by 4 bases and J by 2 bases, and 8 bases separated the two germline ends. Germline loops: CDR1 KGHDR, CDR2 SFDVKD. DNA of the CDR3: TGTGCCACCAGTGAAGGCAGCGCCTACGAGCAGTACTTC. Protein sequence: CATSEGSAYEQYF.

The chain combines TRBV11-2 with TRBJ2-2; D is uncertain. The CDR3 sequence is 15 residues long. From germline, CDR1 is SGHAT and CDR2 FQNNGV. V dropped 1 base and J dropped 0 bases, with 6 bases sitting between them. The CDR3 nucleotides read TGTGCCAGCAGCTTAGTTCCCACGAACACCGGGGAGCTGTTTTTT. It is translated as CASSLVPTNTGELFF. Full variable domain (remainder filled in from reference TRBV11-2 and TRBJ2-2): EAGVAQSPRYKIIEKRQSVAFWCNPISGHATLYWYQQILGQGPKLLIQFQNNGVVDDSQLPKDRFSAERLKGVDSTLKIQPAKLEDSAVYLCASSLVPTNTGELFFGEGSRLTVL.

The rearrangement joins TRBV6-1 to TRBJ1-2; 11 nucleotides line up with TRBD1. Per the germline V gene, CDR1 is MNHNS and CDR2 is SASEGT. The trim removed 4 bases at V and 2 bases at J, leaving 12 bases unmatched. CDR3 length equals 18 residues. For the CDR3, the DNA is TGTGCCAGCAGTGCCCAAGTTCCGGGACAGGGGGGAAACTATGGCTACACCTTC. Amino acids: CASSAQVPGQGGNYGYTF.

The V gene is TRBV2, the J gene TRBJ1-3; D not resolved. Germline V CDR1 and CDR2: SNHLY, FYNNEI. The V and J ends lost 6 bases and 7 bases respectively, with 7 bases between them. The CDR3 spans 11 residues. The CDR3 region has the DNA TGTGCCAGCAGCGCGCACAACACCATATATTTT. Translated, it gives CASSAHNTIYF.

The rearrangement joins TRBV11-2 to TRBJ2-7, with D tentatively TRBD2 (6 bases). Germline CDR1 SGHAT, CDR2 FQNNGV. The CDR3 sequence is 14 residues long. The ends were cut back, 3 bases at V and 3 bases at J, with 12 bases in the middle. In nucleotides, the CDR3 is TGTGCCAGCAGCTTCCGGGGGAAAAACTACGAGCAGTACTTC. As protein: CASSFRGKNYEQYF. The whole variable domain, remainder taken from reference TRBV11-2 and TRBJ2-7, is EAGVAQSPRYKIIEKRQSVAFWCNPISGHATLYWYQQILGQGPKLLIQFQNNGVVDDSQLPKDRFSAERLKGVDSTLKIQPAKLEDSAVYLCASSFRGKNYEQYFGPGTRLTVT.

The rearrangement links TRBV5-1 to TRBJ2-5; TRBD1 agrees at 8 bases. This CDR3 contains 15 residues. CDR1 and CDR2 from the germline V gene are SGHRS and YFSETQ. J was trimmed by 4 bases and V by 3 bases; bases with no gene match: 8. For the CDR3, the DNA is TGCGCCAGCAGCTATAGCGACAGGGGCGGAGAGACCCAGTACTTC. Residues: CASSYSDRGGETQYF.

This clone has more than one count but fewer than ten. The chain couples TRBV7-2 to TRBJ2-5; D remains ambiguous. Per the germline V gene, CDR1 is SGHTA and CDR2 is FQGNSA. There are 13 residues in the CDR3. The V and J ends lost 7 bases and 1 base respectively, with 10 bases between them. CDR3 nucleotides: TGTGCCAGCAATCGGAGAGGCCAAGAGACCCAGTACTTC. Protein sequence: CASNRRGQETQYF.

This clone appeared a few times. The CDR3 nucleotides read TGTGCCAGTAGTCTACTAGCGGGGGGGGGCACAGATACGCAGTATTTT. The encoded protein is CASSLLAGGGTDTQYF. The gene calls are TRBV19 and TRBJ2-3, with 13 bases that match TRBD2. The CDR3 loop spans 16 amino acids. The germline gives CDR1 LNHDA, CDR2 SQIVND (reference sequence). Germline trimming cut 5 bases from V and 1 base from J; bases unmatched to any gene: 3.

This chain links TRBV10-1 with TRBJ2-1; 11 nucleotides agree with TRBD2. The V gene's germline CDR1 is WNHNN and CDR2 SYGVQD (reference sequence). CDR3 size: 16 residues. Unmatched junction bases numbered 10, after V lost 6 bases and J lost 6 bases. DNA of the CDR3: TGCGCCAGCAGCAAATTTAGCGGGGGGGCCGTCAATGAGCAGTTCTTC. This translates into CASSKFSGGAVNEQFF.

This clone was observed many times. The CDR3: CASSSSPYEQYF. As DNA, the CDR3 is TGTGCCAGCAGCTCCAGTCCCTACGAGCAGTACTTC. The V call is TRBV7-9, the J call TRBJ2-7; D gene ambiguous. The germline CDR1 and CDR2 sequences are SEHNR and FQNEAQ (reference sequence). Trimming removed 4 bases from V and 2 bases from J, with 6 bases in between. The CDR3 is 12 amino acids.

V gene TRBV19 combines with J gene TRBJ2-3, with 7 bases matching TRBD2. CDR1 is LNHDA, CDR2 SQIVND, per germline (reference sequence). V dropped 1 base and J dropped 3; count of bases not matched to a gene: 1. The CDR3 totals 14 residues. The CDR3: CASSIGTRTDTQYF. CDR3 nucleotides: TGTGCCAGTAGTATAGGGACTAGGACAGATACGCAGTATTTT.

The rearrangement joins TRBV5-1 to TRBJ2-1; 7 positions match TRBD1. This CDR3 is 17 amino acids long. V dropped 0 bases and J dropped 9; count of bases not matched to a gene: 15. Germline V gives CDR1 SGHRS, CDR2 YFSETQ. CDR3 sequence: CASSLGPDRASYSEQFF. The CDR3 DNA reads TGCGCCAGCAGCTTGGGCCCCGACAGGGCGAGTTATAGTGAGCAGTTCTTC.

This clone has just a few counts. The rearrangement uses TRBV5-1 and TRBJ2-1; 7 nucleotides line up with TRBD2. The CDR3 runs to 15 residues. The V and J ends lost 5 bases and 6 bases, in that order; junction bases with no gene match: 11. Germline V gene sequence: CDR1 SGHRS, CDR2 YFSETQ. The chain's CDR3 is CASRGSAGVTNEQFF. The CDR3 bases are TGCGCCAGCAGAGGTTCGGCGGGAGTCACCAATGAGCAGTTCTTC.

This chain joins TRBV4-3 and TRBJ1-2; 10 nucleotides agree with TRBD1. V was pared by 0 bases and J by 4 bases, with 11 bases of the junction left unmatched. CDR1 is LGHNA, CDR2 YSLEER, per germline. The length of the CDR3 is 18 residues. CDR3 loop: CASSQDWGTGEGFYGYTF. The DNA for the CDR3 is TGCGCCAGCAGCCAAGATTGGGGGACAGGGGAGGGGTTCTATGGCTACACCTTC.

The chain joins TRBV13 to TRBJ2-4; 8 bases agree with TRBD1. This CDR3 contains 15 residues. V was pared by 5 bases and J by 1 base, with 4 bases of the junction left unmatched. Germline lookup yields CDR1 PRHDT and CDR2 FYEKMQ (reference sequence). CDR3: CASSPRQGAKNIQYF. The DNA of the CDR3 is TGTGCCAGCAGCCCCCGACAGGGGGCCAAAAACATTCAGTACTTC.

The CDR3 region has the DNA TGTGCCAGCAGCTCCCCGGCAGGGGGATCGGAGACCCAGTACTTC. Its protein product is CASSSPAGGSETQYF. This chain links TRBV7-2 with TRBJ2-5, with 7 bases lining up with TRBD1. V shed 4 bases, J shed 5 bases, and the junction held 10 bases outside the gene matches. The length of the CDR3 is 15 residues. Germline V gene sequence: CDR1 SGHTA, CDR2 FQGNSA. Filled out from reference TRBV7-2 and TRBJ2-5, the complete variable domain reads GAGVSQSPSNKVTEKGKDVELRCDPISGHTALYWYRQSLGQGLEFLIYFQGNSAPDKSGLPSDRFSAERTGGSVSTLTIQRTQQEDSAVYLCASSSPAGGSETQYFGPGTRLLVL.

This chain connects TRBV6-2 or TRBV6-3 to TRBJ2-2; weak D call: TRBD1 (6 bases). Germline loops: CDR1 MNHEY, CDR2 SVGEGT. CDR3 length: 12 residues. V lost 6 bases, J lost 7 bases, and 9 bases lay in between. CDR3 sequence: CASSRQDGELFF. In DNA, the CDR3 is TGTGCCAGCAGCAGACAGGACGGGGAGCTGTTTTTT.

This chain connects TRBV5-6 to TRBJ1-3, with 9 nucleotides matching TRBD1. Trimming took 2 bases from V and 2 from J; bases not matched to a gene: 8. The CDR3 has 17 residues. The V gene's germline CDR1 is SGHDT and CDR2 YYEEEE. The CDR3 bases are TGTGCCAGCAGCTTACCGGGACAGGGAAGGGCTGGAAACACCATATATTTT. It is translated as CASSLPGQGRAGNTIYF.

J is TRBJ1-6 and V is TRBV10-1; D is uncertain. Trimming pared 4 bases from V and 7 bases from J, leaving 8 bases between. CDR1 is WNHNN and CDR2 is SYGVQD in the germline V gene (reference sequence). There are 13 residues in the CDR3. The CDR3 coding sequence is TGCGCCAGCAGTGCCACAGCAAATTCACCCCTCCACTTT. Translating gives CASSATANSPLHF.

The chain couples TRBV10-3 to TRBJ2-1, with TRBD2 matching 7 bases. The CDR3 extends over 15 amino acids. Germline V gives CDR1 ENHRY, CDR2 SYGVKD. V was pared by 3 bases and J by 6 bases, with 8 bases of the junction left unmatched. Here the CDR3 DNA reads TGTGCCATCAGTGATCCGGGAGGTGGGGTCAATGAGCAGTTCTTC. This translates into CAISDPGGGVNEQFF.

The V and J genes are TRBV20-1 and TRBJ1-1, with D possibly being TRBD1 (5 bases). V was clipped by 6 bases and J by 6 bases, with 11 bases between them. The CDR3 is 11 amino acids. Germline V gene lookup returns CDR1 DFQATT and CDR2 SNEGSKA (reference sequence). The CDR3 spells CSAKDTAEAFF. Here the CDR3 DNA reads TGCAGTGCAAAGGACACCGCTGAAGCTTTCTTT.

The V call is TRBV19, the J call TRBJ2-6, with a possible D match to TRBD1 (5 bases). The CDR3 consists of 16 residues. CDR1 is LNHDA, CDR2 SQIVND, per germline (reference sequence). V was trimmed by 0 bases and J by 1 base, leaving 7 bases between them. CDR3 residues: CASSIDAGSGANVLTF. The DNA of the CDR3 is TGTGCCAGTAGTATAGACGCAGGGTCTGGGGCCAACGTCCTGACTTTC. The full variable domain, with the rest looked up from reference TRBV19 and TRBJ2-6, is DGGITQSPKYLFRKEGQNVTLSCEQNLNHDAMYWYRQDPGQGLRLIYYSQIVNDFQKGDIAEGYSVSREKKESFPLTVTSAQKNPTAFYLCASSIDAGSGANVLTFGAGSRLTVL.

This chain uses TRBV28 with TRBJ1-2, with D possibly matching TRBD1 (6 bases). The CDR3 is made up of 12 amino acids. Germline V CDR1 and CDR2: MDHEN, SYDVKM. V was shortened by 8 bases and J by 2 bases, with 9 bases between the two germline ends. CDR3 DNA sequence: TGTGCCAGCTGGACAGCAAACTATGGCTACACCTTC. Translation: CASWTANYGYTF.